These T cell receptor beta chains were read from a single sample in a study of high-grade serous ovarian cancer treatment subgroups. Clones were sequenced by immunoSEQ multiplex PCR, and TCRdb holds only the in-frame ones, with some missing. This sample has 7,500 to 8,000 clones, with 50% to 75% found just once. Specimen: tumor tissue. The receptors shown here come from a human donor with high-grade serous ovarian cancer. Each CDR3 is given with its conserved first and last residue. A D gene is named only where the DNA matches it firmly. Some rows have no size entry. The others give once, few or many, or a class for an expanded clone.

TRBJ2-7 | TRBD1 | NA | TRBV11-1 | CASSGHGQGANEQYF | TGTGCCAGCAGCGGACACGGACAGGGGGCGAACGAGCAGTACTTC
TRBJ2-1 | NA | NA | TRBV27 | CASSFSASSEQFF | TGTGCCAGCAGTTTTAGTGCGTCAAGTGAGCAGTTCTTC
TRBJ2-3 | NA | NA | TRBV11-3 | CASSPRPSDTQYF | TGTGCCAGCAGCCCAAGGCCCTCAGATACGCAGTATTTT
TRBJ2-1 | NA | once | TRBV11-2 | CASSPRTSVQPQVEQFF | TGTGCCAGCAGCCCCCGAACTTCGGTGCAACCACAGGTTGAGCAGTTCTTC
TRBJ1-5 | NA | few | TRBV7-2 | CASSPTVAASRPQHF | TGTGCCAGCAGCCCGACGGTCGCCGCCAGCCGGCCCCAGCATTTT
TRBJ2-1 | TRBD1 | NA | TRBV6-4 | CASSDSRTGGDEQFF | TGTGCCAGCAGTGATAGTAGGACAGGAGGCGATGAGCAGTTCTTC
TRBJ1-3 | NA | NA | TRBV7-2 | CASSFFGNTIYF | TGTGCCAGCAGCTTCTTTGGCAACACCATATATTTT
TRBJ2-2 | TRBD1 | few | TRBV5-1 | CASHRGRNTGELFF | TGCGCCAGCCACAGGGGGCGCAACACCGGGGAGCTGTTTTTT
TRBJ2-5 | NA | NA | TRBV5-1 | CASSPGIEIQETQYF | TGCGCCAGCAGCCCCGGGATAGAGATCCAAGAGACCCAGTACTTC
TRBJ1-4 | NA | NA | TRBV7-9 | CASRLGEGDEKLFF | TGTGCCAGCAGGTTAGGGGAGGGAGATGAAAAACTGTTTTTT
TRBJ2-1 | TRBD1 | once | TRBV9 | CASSIDRAEREQFF | TGTGCCAGCAGCATCGACAGGGCTGAAAGAGAGCAGTTCTTC
TRBJ2-1 | NA | NA | TRBV6-6 | CASSYGGQQFF | TGTGCCAGCAGTTACGGGGGTCAGCAGTTCTTC
TRBJ1-1 | NA | NA | TRBV6-5 | CASSYSRVTEAFF | TGTGCCAGCAGTTACTCTAGGGTCACTGAAGCTTTCTTT
TRBJ1-1 | NA | few | TRBV6-1 | CASSARQESTEAFF | TGTGCCAGCAGTGCCAGACAGGAAAGCACTGAAGCTTTCTTT
TRBJ2-5 | TRBD1 | medium-sized | TRBV9 | CASSDGQGETQYF | TGTGCCAGCAGCGACGGACAGGGTGAGACCCAGTACTTC
TRBJ2-1 | NA | NA | TRBV7-3 | CASSPDSSSYNEQFF | TGTGCCAGCAGCCCAGACTCTTCCTCCTACAATGAGCAGTTCTTC
TRBJ2-7 | NA | few | TRBV5-4 | CASSLGAGVRYEQYF | TGTGCCAGCAGCTTGGGGGCGGGTGTAAGGTACGAGCAGTACTTC
TRBJ2-2 | NA | NA | TRBV7-2 | CASSWGLLTKHYTGELFF | TGTGCCAGCAGTTGGGGACTGCTTACCAAACACTACACCGGGGAGCTGTTTTTT
TRBJ2-7 | NA | NA | TRBV7-2 | CASSMARIPSYEQYF | TGTGCCAGCAGTATGGCGCGCATTCCGTCCTACGAGCAGTACTTC
TRBJ2-1 | TRBD2 | once | TRBV9 | CASSVATGRANNEQFF | TGTGCCAGCAGCGTAGCGACCGGGAGGGCCAACAATGAGCAGTTCTTC
TRBJ2-4 | TRBD2 | NA | TRBV6-1 | CASSGGLAGAKNIQYF | TGTGCCAGCAGTGGGGGACTAGCGGGAGCCAAAAACATTCAGTACTTC
TRBJ2-7 | TRBD2 | few | TRBV4-2 | CASSPDMGLAGGGSYEQYF | TGTGCCAGCAGCCCCGACATGGGACTAGCGGGAGGGGGTTCCTACGAGCAGTACTTC
TRBJ2-1 | TRBD2 | NA | TRBV30 | CAWSSLAGVNEQFF | TGTGCCTGGAGTAGCCTAGCGGGAGTCAATGAGCAGTTCTTC
TRBJ2-1 | NA | NA | TRBV5-5 | CASSFSAATYNEQFF | TGTGCCAGCAGCTTTTCAGCGGCCACCTACAATGAGCAGTTCTTC
TRBJ1-4 | TRBD1 | NA | TRBV28 | CASSRGQGREKLFF | TGTGCCAGCAGCCGAGGACAGGGGAGGGAAAAACTGTTTTTT
TRBJ1-2 | NA | NA | TRBV19 | CASSLQQGGSGYTF | TGTGCCAGTAGTTTGCAGCAGGGAGGCAGCGGCTACACCTTC
TRBJ2-3 | NA | few | TRBV7-2 | CASSSSGNTQYF | TGTGCCAGCAGCTCCTCGGGGAATACGCAGTATTTT
TRBJ2-7 | NA | NA | TRBV7-2 | CASSLWGSYEQYF | TGTGCCAGCAGCTTATGGGGGAGCTACGAGCAGTACTTC
TRBJ2-3 | TRBD2 | few | TRBV7-2 | CASSPGLDSDTQYF | TGTGCCAGCAGCCCGGGACTAGATTCAGATACGCAGTATTTT
TRBJ1-2 | NA | large | TRBV28 | CASRRQATGRGYTF | TGTGCCAGCAGGCGGCAGGCTACAGGGCGTGGCTACACCTTC
TRBJ1-3 | TRBD1 | NA | TRBV7-2 | CASSLGQGVYSGNTIYF | TGTGCCAGCAGCTTGGGGCAGGGGGTTTATTCTGGAAACACCATATATTTT
TRBJ1-3 | NA | medium-sized | TRBV4-2 | CASSRDFGRDTIYF | TGTGCCAGCAGCCGGGACTTCGGAAGAGACACCATATATTTT
TRBJ1-3 | NA | NA | TRBV27 | CASSLYGQGSGNTIYF | TGTGCCAGCAGTTTATACGGGCAGGGCTCTGGAAACACCATATATTTT
TRBJ2-7 | TRBD2 | NA | TRBV7-8 | CASSLIGGRSYEQYF | TGTGCCAGCAGCTTAATTGGCGGGAGGAGCTACGAGCAGTACTTC
TRBJ1-5 | NA | few | TRBV6-1 | CASSKGGFGNQPQHF | TGTGCCAGCTCGAAGGGGGGCTTTGGCAATCAGCCCCAGCATTTT
TRBJ1-1 | NA | few | TRBV2 | CASSRSQENTEAFF | TGTGCCAGCAGTCGGTCACAGGAGAACACTGAAGCTTTCTTT
TRBJ2-2 | NA | NA | TRBV7-2 | CASSLSAGTGELFF | TGTGCCAGCAGCTTATCCGCGGGCACCGGGGAGCTGTTTTTT
TRBJ2-7 | NA | NA | TRBV28 | CASRVDRARYEQYF | TGTGCCAGCAGGGTAGACAGAGCCCGCTACGAGCAGTACTTC
TRBJ2-3 | NA | NA | TRBV19 | CASSWDTDTQYF | TGTGCCAGTAGTTGGGACACAGATACGCAGTATTTT
TRBJ1-5 | NA | NA | TRBV29-1 | CSVEEGGGQPQHF | TGCAGCGTTGAAGAGGGTGGCGGTCAGCCCCAGCATTTT
TRBJ2-1 | TRBD1 | few | TRBV10-3 | CAISETQGYNEQFF | TGTGCCATCAGTGAGACACAGGGGTACAATGAGCAGTTCTTC
TRBJ2-2 | NA | few | TRBV6-5 | CASSPGRLHTGELFF | TGTGCCAGCAGCCCCGGGCGGTTGCACACCGGGGAGCTGTTTTTT